The 14 T cell receptor beta chains listed next were all sequenced from one sample in a study of blood T cell repertoires in COVID-19. The method was immunoSEQ multiplex PCR; TCRdb's version includes in-frame clones alone and lacks a portion of them. The data hold hundreds of thousands of clones, with about 84% observed a single time. The material sequenced was PBMCs or T cells enriched from blood (not recorded which). All receptors come from a man aged 25 to 45 with acute COVID-19.

The chain couples TRBV2 to TRBJ1-3; D may be TRBD1 (6 bases). V gave up 4 bases and J gave up 4 bases, with 8 bases separating them. CDR3 size: 13 residues. Germline V gene sequence: CDR1 SNHLY, CDR2 FYNNEI. In nucleotides, the CDR3 is TGTGCCAGCAGTGCACAGGGCGGAAACACCATATATTTT. Its protein is CASSAQGGNTIYF.

This clone was picked up one time. J is TRBJ1-3 and V is TRBV4-2; D might be TRBD1 (6 bases). Germline CDR1 reads LGHNA; CDR2 reads YNFKEQ. Trimming stripped 0 bases from V and 6 bases from J, with 12 bases between. CDR3 length: 15 amino acids. The CDR3 coding sequence is TGTGCCAGCAGCCAAGAGGGCAGGGGTGAAAACACCATATATTTT. This gives the protein CASSQEGRGENTIYF.

In DNA form, the CDR3 reads TGTGCCAGCAGCGCATACAGGGGGCTGGGGGCTTTCTTT. Amino acid sequence: CASSAYRGLGAFF. The rearrangement links TRBV11-2 to TRBJ1-1; 9 nucleotides line up with TRBD1. V trimming: 5 bases; J trimming: 11 bases; junction bases outside the gene matches: 9. This CDR3 contains 13 residues. Germline loops: CDR1 SGHAT, CDR2 FQNNGV.

The genes are TRBV3-1 (or the pseudogene TRBV3-2) and TRBJ2-7; TRBD2 aligns across 9 bases. The V gene's germline CDR1 is LGHDT and CDR2 YNNKEL (reference sequence). The CDR3 runs to 15 residues. Trimming removed 0 bases from V and 2 bases from J; junction bases left unmatched: 2. The CDR3 loop is CASSQDASGAYEQYF. The CDR3 coding sequence is TGTGCCAGCAGCCAAGATGCTAGCGGGGCCTACGAGCAGTACTTC.

The rearrangement links TRBV3-1 (or the pseudogene TRBV3-2) to TRBJ2-5; TRBD2 might be the D (6 bases). This CDR3 contains 14 residues. Trimming cost V 0 bases and J 4 bases, with 9 bases left between them. Germline V gene sequence: CDR1 LGHDT, CDR2 YNNKEL (reference sequence). For the CDR3, the DNA is TGTGCCAGCAGCCAAGATCTGGGGGGAGAGACCCAGTACTTC. Translated: CASSQDLGGETQYF.

This clone was detected a few times. This chain joins TRBV9 and TRBJ2-5; 14 bases match TRBD2. The CDR3 runs 16 residues. Germline loops: CDR1 SGDLS, CDR2 YYNGEE. V was clipped by 0 bases and J by 6 bases; unmatched bases: 4. CDR3 sequence (DNA): TGTGCCAGCAGCGTAGTCGGGACTAGCGGGGGTCAGACCCAGTACTTC. Amino acids: CASSVVGTSGGQTQYF. Using reference TRBV9 and TRBJ2-5 for the parts outside the CDR3, the full variable domain is DSGVTQTPKHLITATGQRVTLRCSPRSGDLSVYWYQQSLDQGLQFLIQYYNGEERAKGNILERFSAQQFPDLHSELNLSSLELGDSALYFCASSVVGTSGGQTQYFGPGTRLLVL.

J is TRBJ1-1 and V is TRBV14, with a possible D match to TRBD1 (6 bases). The CDR3 consists of 15 residues. Per the germline V gene, CDR1 is SGHDN and CDR2 is FVKESK. Trimming pared 0 bases from V and 5 bases from J, leaving 13 bases between. CDR3 loop: CASSQELTGRTEAFF. The CDR3 DNA reads TGTGCCAGCAGCCAAGAGCTGACAGGAAGGACTGAAGCTTTCTTT.

The gene calls are TRBV30 and TRBJ1-6; possibly TRBD1 for D (6 bases). This CDR3 comprises 13 residues. Germline V gives CDR1 GTSNPN, CDR2 SVGIG (reference sequence). Trimming took off 4 bases at V and 7 bases at J, with 11 bases between the two ends. CDR3 DNA sequence: TGTGCCTGGAAGGTAGGGGGAAATTCACCCCTCCACTTT. Amino acids: CAWKVGGNSPLHF.

The rearrangement joins TRBV4-1 to TRBJ2-2; possible D gene TRBD1, 5 bases. Trimming stripped 4 bases from V and 4 bases from J, with 16 bases between. The germline CDR1 and CDR2 sequences are MGHRA and YSYEKL. This CDR3 comprises 16 residues. CDR3: CASSPRGPAPTGELFF. The DNA of the CDR3 is TGCGCCAGCAGCCCTAGGGGTCCGGCCCCCACCGGGGAGCTGTTTTTT.

This chain links TRBV12-5 with TRBJ1-5, with 7 bases that match TRBD1. CDR1 LGHNT and CDR2 FRNRAP come from the germline V gene. The CDR3 length is 14 residues. After removal of 4 bases from V and 3 bases from J, the junction contained 3 bases not matched to a gene. As DNA, the CDR3 is TGTGCTAGTGGTTGGGGACAGTACAATCAGCCCCAGCATTTT. This encodes CASGWGQYNQPQHF.

This chain joins TRBV5-1 and TRBJ1-3, with D maybe TRBD1 (5 bases). This CDR3 is 17 amino acids long. Germline V lookup: CDR1 SGHRS, CDR2 YFSETQ. Trimming removed 0 bases at V and 0 bases at J, with 13 bases between. The CDR3 here is CASSLVGRDSSGNTIYF. In nucleotides, the CDR3 is TGCGCCAGCAGCTTGGTAGGTAGGGACTCCTCTGGAAACACCATATATTTT. Full variable domain (outside the CDR3, taken from reference TRBV5-1 and TRBJ1-3): KAGVTQTPRYLIKTRGQQVTLSCSPISGHRSVSWYQQTPGQGLQFLFEYFSETQRNKGNFPGRFSGRQFSNSRSEMNVSTLELGDSALYLCASSLVGRDSSGNTIYFGEGSWLTVV.

This chain links TRBV5-1 with TRBJ1-4; 8 bases are shared with TRBD1. The CDR3 has 17 residues. The trim removed 2 bases at V and 8 bases at J, leaving 14 bases unmatched. Germline V gives CDR1 SGHRS, CDR2 YFSETQ. The CDR3 DNA reads TGCGCCAGCAGCTTTGGCGGGACAGGTCCTCTAACCGAAAAACTGTTTTTT. Its protein is CASSFGGTGPLTEKLFF. The full variable domain, rest sourced from reference TRBV5-1 and TRBJ1-4, is KAGVTQTPRYLIKTRGQQVTLSCSPISGHRSVSWYQQTPGQGLQFLFEYFSETQRNKGNFPGRFSGRQFSNSRSEMNVSTLELGDSALYLCASSFGGTGPLTEKLFFGSGTQLSVL.

The V call is TRBV2, the J call TRBJ2-5; D is ambiguous. Trimming left V 7 bases short and J 2 bases short, with 5 bases between. The CDR3 has 11 residues. From germline, CDR1 is SNHLY and CDR2 FYNNEI. CDR3 region: CASTRQETQYF. The DNA for the CDR3 is TGTGCCAGCACTAGGCAAGAGACCCAGTACTTC. Using reference TRBV2 and TRBJ2-5 for the parts outside the CDR3, the full variable domain is EPEVTQTPSHQVTQMGQEVILRCVPISNHLYFYWYRQILGQKVEFLVSFYNNEISEKSEIFDDQFSVERPDGSNFTLKIRSTKLEDSAMYFCASTRQETQYFGPGTRLLVL.

The chain joins TRBV6-4 to TRBJ1-2; possibly TRBD1 for D (6 bases). Trimming left V 6 bases short and J 0 bases short, with 11 bases between. The CDR3 sequence is 14 residues long. In germline, CDR1 is MRHNA, CDR2 SNTAGT. The CDR3 DNA sequence: TGTGCCAGCAGCCGGACAGCTACTAACTATGGCTACACCTTC. It specifies CASSRTATNYGYTF.